A single sample gave rise to the 28 T cell receptor beta chains below, sequenced in a study of blood T cell repertoires in COVID-19. Sequenced by immunoSEQ multiplex PCR; TCRdb stores in-frame clones only, minus some. The sample holds tens of thousands of clones, 89% seen once. Material: peripheral blood. The receptors derive from a man aged 45-65 years with active COVID-19.

CDR3 sequence (DNA): TGTGCCAGCAGTTTAAAGGGGTGGTATGACCTCAGCAGGCAGCCCCAGCATTTT. Translated: CASSLKGWYDLSRQPQHF. The chain has TRBV28 and TRBJ1-5; possible D gene TRBD1, 5 bases. The CDR3 contains 18 residues. CDR1 is MDHEN, CDR2 SYDVKM, per germline. Trimming removed 2 bases from V and 7 bases from J, with 24 bases in between.

This clone was counted a single time. The CDR3: CASSFDRADTQYF. The CDR3 nucleotides are TGTGCCAGCAGCTTCGACAGGGCAGATACGCAGTATTTT. The genes are TRBV5-6 and TRBJ2-3; 7 nucleotides align to TRBD1. Trimming cost V 2 bases and J 4 bases; bases outside gene matches: 1. Germline values: CDR1 SGHDT, CDR2 YYEEEE. The CDR3 has 13 amino acids.

The chain joins TRBV5-6 to TRBJ2-2; D unclear. Germline V lookup: CDR1 SGHDT, CDR2 YYEEEE. The CDR3 runs 13 residues. V was pared by 4 bases and J by 10 bases, with 14 bases between. In DNA, the CDR3 is TGTGCCAGCAGCGAAACGGGTGCTGTGGAGCTGTTTTTT. This sequence encodes CASSETGAVELFF.

The chain employs TRBV6-2 or TRBV6-3 and TRBJ1-1; 9 bases are shared with TRBD1. Germline V gene sequence: CDR1 MNHEY, CDR2 SVGEGT. The ends lost 5 bases at V and 8 bases at J; junction bases unmatched: 12. This CDR3 contains 15 residues. CDR3 DNA: TGTGCCAGCAGTGCACCGGGACAGGGATTCCCCGAAGCTTTCTTT. It is translated as CASSAPGQGFPEAFF.

The genes are TRBV4-3 and TRBJ1-2, with a tentative D call TRBD1 (6 bases). This CDR3 has 16 amino acids. Trimming cost V 0 bases and J 7 bases, with 18 bases left between them. The germline gives CDR1 LGHNA, CDR2 YSLEER. The CDR3 here is CASSQEGTGRLSGYTF. The CDR3 region has the DNA TGCGCCAGCAGCCAAGAAGGTACAGGGCGCTTGAGTGGCTACACCTTC.

V and J are TRBV27 and TRBJ2-7; D may be TRBD1 (6 bases). Between the trimmed V and J ends, which lost 6 bases and 3 bases, there was a span of 12 bases. Germline CDR1 MNHEY, CDR2 SMNVEV (reference sequence). CDR3 length: 13 amino acids. CDR3 protein: CASSLPGHYEQYF. DNA for the CDR3: TGTGCCAGCAGCCTGCCGGGACACTACGAGCAGTACTTC.

The V gene is TRBV4-3, the J gene TRBJ1-6, with D perhaps matching TRBD1 (6 bases). This CDR3 region has 15 residues. Germline V CDR1 and CDR2: LGHNA, YSLEER. V was shortened by 3 bases and J by 8 bases, with 14 bases between the two germline ends. For the CDR3, the DNA is TGCGCCAGCAGCCAGATGGGACAACGACATTCACCCCTCCACTTT. Protein sequence: CASSQMGQRHSPLHF.

The chain recombines TRBV6-5 with TRBJ2-1; the match to TRBD2 covers 11 bases. V lost 5 bases, J lost 5 bases, and 5 bases stayed unmatched. The germline V gene encodes CDR1 MNHEY and CDR2 SVGAGI. This CDR3 region has 15 residues. The CDR3, as DNA: TGTGCCAGCAGTATACTAGCGGGAGCCAACAATGAGCAGTTCTTC. Translation gives CASSILAGANNEQFF.

V and J are TRBV28 and TRBJ1-2; TRBD1 matches at 7 bases. The CDR3 contains 15 residues. J gave up 0 bases and V 4 bases, and 5 bases lay outside the gene matches. Germline values: CDR1 MDHEN, CDR2 SYDVKM. CDR3: CASSYPTGANYGYTF. The CDR3 bases are TGTGCCAGCAGTTACCCAACAGGGGCTAACTATGGCTACACCTTC.

This chain links TRBV7-7 with TRBJ2-5; D might be TRBD2 (5 bases). Trimming took 3 bases from V and 1 from J, leaving 12 bases between them. CDR1 is SSHAT, CDR2 FNYEAQ, per germline (reference sequence). The CDR3 has 15 amino acids. CDR3 in amino acids: CASSFGRTFQETQYF. The CDR3 bases are TGTGCCAGCAGCTTCGGACGGACTTTCCAAGAGACCCAGTACTTC.

The V call is TRBV10-2, the J call TRBJ2-3; 7 bases are a match to TRBD1. This CDR3 has 14 amino acids. The J segment lost 2 bases and the V segment lost 6 bases, leaving 5 bases of the junction unmatched. Per germline, CDR1 WSHSY and CDR2 SAAADI. The chain's CDR3 is CASSYGTVTDTQYF. Written as DNA, the CDR3 is TGCGCCAGCAGCTACGGGACAGTCACAGATACGCAGTATTTT.

The V call is TRBV27, the J call TRBJ2-3, with 10 bases lining up with TRBD2. CDR1 and CDR2 (germline): MNHEY, SMNVEV (reference sequence). The junction had 3 bases not matched to a gene; V was cut back by 8 bases and J by 1 base. The CDR3 runs to 14 residues. This CDR3 reads CASQGLAGTDTQYF. The DNA of the CDR3 is TGTGCCAGCCAAGGACTAGCGGGCACAGATACGCAGTATTTT.

This chain links TRBV9 with TRBJ2-7; D remains ambiguous. Germline loops: CDR1 SGDLS, CDR2 YYNGEE. The CDR3 runs 14 residues. Trimming removed 0 bases from V and 0 bases from J, with 7 bases in between. This chain's CDR3 is CASSVGSGSYEQYF. The CDR3 nucleotides read TGTGCCAGCAGCGTAGGATCCGGCTCCTACGAGCAGTACTTC.

The V call is TRBV7-2, the J call TRBJ2-6; the D gene is possibly TRBD1 (5 bases). This CDR3 comprises 16 residues. Trimming stripped 4 bases from V and 2 bases from J, with 12 bases between. Germline V gene sequence: CDR1 SGHTA, CDR2 FQGNSA. CDR3 coding DNA: TGTGCCAGCAGCTCCATCCCCAGGGCTGGGGCCAACGTCCTGACTTTC. Residues: CASSSIPRAGANVLTF.

This clone was recorded a few times. This chain uses TRBV11-3 with TRBJ1-6, with TRBD1 matching 10 bases. This CDR3 is 14 amino acids long. Germline assignment: CDR1 SGHNT and CDR2 YENEEA. Unmatched junction bases numbered 6, after V lost 7 bases and J lost 9 bases. Here the CDR3 reads CASTSTGGSSPLHF. In DNA form, the CDR3 reads TGTGCCAGCACCTCGACAGGGGGCAGTTCACCCCTCCACTTT. Drawing the rest from reference TRBV11-3 and TRBJ1-6, the complete variable domain is EAGVVQSPRYKIIEKKQPVAFWCNPISGHNTLYWYLQNLGQGPELLIRYENEEAVDDSQLPKDRFSAERLKGVDSTLKIQPAELGDSAVYLCASTSTGGSSPLHFGNGTRLTVT.

The chain is built from TRBV4-2 and TRBJ2-1; D is perhaps TRBD2 (6 bases). Germline lookup yields CDR1 LGHNA and CDR2 YNFKEQ. The germline V and J ends were trimmed by 6 bases and 6 bases, with 18 bases remaining between them. The length of the CDR3 is 15 residues. In DNA form, the CDR3 reads TGTGCCAGCAGGATACCGGAGGGAATGGGCAATGAGCAGTTCTTC. Amino acid sequence: CASRIPEGMGNEQFF.

This CDR3 is CASSPGGNQPQHF. For the CDR3, the DNA is TGTGCCAGCAGCCCCGGGGGCAATCAGCCCCAGCATTTT. The V and J genes are TRBV3-1 (or the pseudogene TRBV3-2) and TRBJ1-5; D unclear. The CDR3 consists of 13 residues. V lost 4 bases and J 2 bases, leaving 6 bases between the germline ends. The V gene's germline CDR1 is LGHDT and CDR2 YNNKEL (reference sequence).

The table lists this clone with a count of one. The J gene is TRBJ1-4, the V gene TRBV6-6, with D hard to call. There are 15 residues in the CDR3. Between the trimmed V and J ends, which lost 5 bases and 6 bases, there was a span of 16 bases. Germline V lookup: CDR1 MNHNY, CDR2 SVGAGI (reference sequence). CDR3 sequence (DNA): TGTGCCAGCAGTGGGAGGTGGGCGCGGGATGAAAAACTGTTTTTT. Translation: CASSGRWARDEKLFF.

The chain carries TRBV4-3 and TRBJ1-5; unclear D gene. The ends were cut back, 0 bases at V and 4 bases at J, with 4 bases in the middle. This CDR3 is 13 amino acids long. Germline V gene data show CDR1 as LGHNA and CDR2 as YSLEER. The CDR3 DNA sequence: TGCGCCAGCAGCCAAGATCCGAATCAGCCCCAGCATTTT. This codes for CASSQDPNQPQHF.

In its sample, this clone was seen a few times. The chain combines TRBV5-1 with TRBJ2-7; 13 bases map to TRBD2. Unmatched junction bases numbered 10, after V lost 0 bases and J lost 4 bases. CDR1 is SGHRS and CDR2 is YFSETQ in the germline V gene. CDR3 length: 18 amino acids. In DNA form, the CDR3 reads TGCGCCAGCAGCTTGGTACCACTAGCGGGAGGGACCGTTTACGAGCAGTACTTC. Translated, it gives CASSLVPLAGGTVYEQYF.

The chain uses TRBV19 and TRBJ2-2; D is unclear. Trimming stripped 1 base from V and 3 bases from J, with 9 bases between. The CDR3 totals 15 residues. The V gene's germline CDR1 is LNHDA and CDR2 SQIVND (reference sequence). CDR3 protein: CASSIGQSDTGELFF. CDR3 nucleotide sequence: TGTGCCAGTAGTATAGGGCAGTCCGACACCGGGGAGCTGTTTTTT.

This chain's CDR3 is CASSLLSSTDTQYF. The CDR3, as DNA: TGTGCCAGCAGTTTACTCTCTAGCACAGATACGCAGTATTTT. This chain connects TRBV27 to TRBJ2-3, with D unresolved. Germline loops: CDR1 MNHEY, CDR2 SMNVEV (reference sequence). The CDR3 has 14 amino acids. Trimming pared 2 bases from V and 0 bases from J, leaving 6 bases between.

The rearrangement joins TRBV5-6 to TRBJ1-2; D remains unclear. Germline V gene sequence: CDR1 SGHDT, CDR2 YYEEEE. The CDR3 has 15 amino acids. V was trimmed by 5 bases and J by 3 bases, leaving 17 bases between them. The CDR3 sequence is CASRYDQEGDYGYTF. The CDR3 DNA follows: TGTGCCAGCAGATACGACCAAGAGGGAGACTATGGCTACACCTTC.

The chain carries TRBV24-1 and TRBJ2-3; 9 bases are shared with TRBD2. This CDR3 is 16 amino acids long. The germline gives CDR1 KGHDR, CDR2 SFDVKD. Germline trimming cut 5 bases from V and 1 base from J; bases unmatched to any gene: 6. The CDR3 DNA follows: TGTGCCACCAGTGCCTCCTGGACTAGCGGCACAGATACGCAGTATTTT. It encodes CATSASWTSGTDTQYF.

The count of this clone is one. V and J are TRBV11-3 and TRBJ2-7; a possible D gene is TRBD1 (6 bases). The CDR3 length is 16 residues. The ends were cut back, 0 bases at V and 5 bases at J, with 17 bases in the middle. In germline, CDR1 is SGHNT, CDR2 YENEEA. CDR3 DNA: TGTGCCAGCAGCTTAGACCAAGGGACATGGGGCCACGAGCAGTACTTC. It is translated as CASSLDQGTWGHEQYF.

The chain carries TRBV6-6 and TRBJ2-5, with D maybe TRBD2 (5 bases). This CDR3 has 14 residues. Trimming removed 0 bases at V and 5 bases at J, with 10 bases between. Germline CDR1 is MNHNY and CDR2 is SVGAGI (reference sequence). The CDR3 nucleotides are TGTGCCAGCAGTTACTCGGAGGATGGGGAGACCCAGTACTTC. It translates to CASSYSEDGETQYF.

J is TRBJ2-2 and V is TRBV6-6; D unclear. This CDR3 is 14 amino acids long. Trimming shortened V by 0 bases and J by 7 bases, and 9 bases separated the two germline ends. Germline loops: CDR1 MNHNY, CDR2 SVGAGI (reference sequence). CDR3 nucleotide sequence: TGTGCCAGCAGTTACTCGAGTGTTTACGGGGAGCTGTTTTTT. Translation: CASSYSSVYGELFF.

The chain joins TRBV12-3 or TRBV12-4 to TRBJ2-3; 9 nucleotides agree with TRBD1. V was pared by 5 bases and J by 8 bases, with 2 bases of the junction left unmatched. The CDR3 extends over 12 amino acids. The CDR3 spells CASSPQGATQYF. CDR3 in DNA: TGTGCCAGCAGTCCACAGGGGGCTACGCAGTATTTT.